These 24 T cell receptor beta chains were sequenced from one sample in a study of cytomegalovirus exposure and HLA in healthy donors. 60 Vbeta and 13 Jbeta primers were used in PCR. The table came from immunoSEQ multiplex PCR; TCRdb's copy has only in-frame clones and leaves some out. This sample has some 150,000 clones, with around 79% found just once. Sample: PBMCs. The receptors here all came from a male donor in good health and CMV-seronegative.

V gene TRBV7-2 combines with J gene TRBJ2-2; D not certain. Trimming took off 4 bases at V and 1 base at J, with 13 bases between the two ends. Germline V gene data show CDR1 as SGHTA and CDR2 as FQGNSA. The CDR3 sequence is 16 residues long. The CDR3 here is CASSWSAVQNTGELFF. In DNA, the CDR3 is TGTGCCAGCAGCTGGAGCGCGGTCCAGAACACCGGGGAGCTGTTTTTT. The variable domain in full, completed from reference TRBV7-2 and TRBJ2-2, reads GAGVSQSPSNKVTEKGKDVELRCDPISGHTALYWYRQSLGQGLEFLIYFQGNSAPDKSGLPSDRFSAERTGGSVSTLTIQRTQQEDSAVYLCASSWSAVQNTGELFFGEGSRLTVL.

This rearrangement joins TRBV11-3 to TRBJ2-3, with 9 bases matching TRBD2. Germline CDR1 reads SGHNT; CDR2 reads YENEEA. The CDR3 sequence is 16 residues long. V was pared by 5 bases and J by 0 bases, with 6 bases of the junction left unmatched. CDR3 loop: CASSLRLAASTDTQYF. As DNA, the CDR3 is TGTGCCAGCAGCCTCAGACTAGCGGCTAGCACAGATACGCAGTATTTT. The variable domain in full, with the rest retrieved from reference TRBV11-3 and TRBJ2-3, is EAGVVQSPRYKIIEKKQPVAFWCNPISGHNTLYWYLQNLGQGPELLIRYENEEAVDDSQLPKDRFSAERLKGVDSTLKIQPAELGDSAVYLCASSLRLAASTDTQYFGPGTRLTVL.

V is TRBV7-3 and J is TRBJ2-5; TRBD1 matches 9 bases. The J call may be mistaken, given a closer DNA end match to TRBJ2-7. The CDR3 is made up of 14 amino acids. CDR1 is SGHTA, CDR2 FQGTGA, per germline. The chain's CDR3 is CASSRDRGTYEQYF. In DNA form, the CDR3 reads TGTGCCAGCAGCCGTGACAGGGGGACCTACGAGCAGTACTTC.

The V gene is TRBV15, the J gene TRBJ1-3; D is uncertain. V was trimmed by 3 bases and J by 3 bases, leaving 15 bases between them. The CDR3 sequence is 16 residues long. Germline assignment: CDR1 LNHNV and CDR2 YYDKDF (reference sequence). As DNA, the CDR3 is TGTGCCACCAGCAGGGCACCCATAGGAGATGGAAACACCATATATTTT. Translation gives CATSRAPIGDGNTIYF. The variable domain in full, completed from reference TRBV15 and TRBJ1-3, reads DAMVIQNPRYQVTQFGKPVTLSCSQTLNHNVMYWYQQKSSQAPKLLFHYYDKDFNNEADTPDNFQSRRPNTSFCFLDIRSPGLGDTAMYLCATSRAPIGDGNTIYFGEGSWLTVV.

V and J are TRBV5-4 and TRBJ1-5; possibly TRBD1 for D (6 bases). This CDR3 has 14 residues. From germline, CDR1 is SGHNT and CDR2 YYREEE (reference sequence). The V end lost 0 bases, the J end lost 6 bases, and 10 bases lay between the germline ends. This CDR3 is CASSLAGDGQPQHF. The CDR3 bases are TGTGCCAGCAGCTTGGCAGGGGACGGTCAGCCCCAGCATTTT.

The chain is built from TRBV5-1 and TRBJ2-5; weak D call: TRBD2 (5 bases). The germline CDR1 and CDR2 sequences are SGHRS and YFSETQ. V lost 0 bases, J lost 4 bases, and 13 bases lay in between. CDR3 length: 15 amino acids. The CDR3 region is CASSLAGPEGETQYF. The CDR3 region has the DNA TGCGCCAGCAGCTTGGCCGGTCCCGAGGGAGAGACCCAGTACTTC.

This chain joins TRBV4-1 and TRBJ1-1, with D possibly being TRBD1 (5 bases). Trimming cost V 4 bases and J 4 bases, with 10 bases left between them. CDR1 MGHRA and CDR2 YSYEKL come from the germline V gene. CDR3 length: 13 residues. The CDR3 spells CASSRDSSTEAFF. CDR3 coding DNA: TGCGCCAGCAGCCGTGACAGTAGCACTGAAGCTTTCTTT.

The rearrangement links TRBV6-1 to TRBJ2-7, with 7 bases identical to TRBD1. Germline CDR1 and CDR2: MNHNS and SASEGT. Trimming removed 4 bases from V and 4 bases from J; junction bases left unmatched: 7. CDR3 length equals 14 residues. CDR3 in amino acids: CASSVMTGKYEQYF. DNA for the CDR3: TGTGCCAGCAGTGTAATGACAGGGAAGTACGAGCAGTACTTC.

Only a few counts were recorded for this clone. The chain joins TRBV5-5 to TRBJ2-7; a weak D match, TRBD1 (6 bases). Per the germline V gene, CDR1 is SGHKS and CDR2 is YYEKEE (reference sequence). Trimming took off 2 bases at V and 4 bases at J, with 10 bases between the two ends. CDR3 length equals 13 residues. CDR3 sequence reads: CASSFLQGYEQYF. The CDR3 DNA reads as TGTGCCAGCAGCTTCTTACAGGGATACGAGCAGTACTTC.

This chain links TRBV5-1 with TRBJ2-3; TRBD2 aligns across 13 bases. The CDR3 is made up of 16 amino acids. Germline V CDR1 and CDR2: SGHRS, YFSETQ. V lost 4 bases, J lost 3 bases, and 5 bases stayed unmatched. The CDR3 region has the DNA TGCGCCAGCAGCCCCCGGACTAGCGGGAGAACAGATACGCAGTATTTT. It is translated as CASSPRTSGRTDTQYF.

The chain joins TRBV15 to TRBJ2-6; TRBD2 matches 12 bases. V lost 5 bases to trimming and J lost 0 bases; unmatched junction nucleotides: 8. CDR3 length equals 19 residues. The germline CDR1 and CDR2 sequences are LNHNV and YYDKDF (reference sequence). The CDR3 coding sequence is TGTGCCACCAGCGTAACCGGGACTAGCGGGTCCTCTGGGGCCAACGTCCTGACTTTC. Protein sequence: CATSVTGTSGSSGANVLTF.

CDR3 loop: CASSFGLGTTHQPQHF. The CDR3 DNA is TGTGCCAGCAGCTTTGGCCTGGGGACTACACATCAGCCCCAGCATTTT. This rearrangement joins TRBV5-6 to TRBJ1-5, with D possibly being TRBD1 (5 bases). CDR1 is SGHDT and CDR2 is YYEEEE in the germline V gene. V lost 2 bases and J lost 5, with 17 bases in between. The CDR3 spans 16 residues.

This chain connects TRBV5-1 to TRBJ2-3, with D perhaps TRBD2 (6 bases). CDR3 length: 14 amino acids. V was cut by 3 bases and J by 4 bases, with 12 bases left in between. Germline V gene data show CDR1 as SGHRS and CDR2 as YFSETQ. The CDR3 sequence is CASSSQGGADTQYF. The CDR3 DNA reads TGCGCCAGCAGCTCCCAGGGAGGCGCAGATACGCAGTATTTT.

DNA of the CDR3: TGCGCCAGCAGCTTGGGGCCCTCCTCCTACGAGCAGTACTTC. Protein: CASSLGPSSYEQYF. The rearrangement links TRBV5-1 to TRBJ2-7, with D unresolved. The CDR3 is made up of 14 amino acids. Germline V CDR1 and CDR2: SGHRS, YFSETQ. Deletions cut 0 bases from V and 0 bases from J, with 7 bases between.

This chain uses TRBV19 with TRBJ1-1; TRBD1 agrees at 7 bases. J lost 1 base, V lost 7 bases, and 3 bases had no gene match. The CDR3 is 13 residues long. Germline lookup yields CDR1 LNHDA and CDR2 SQIVND (reference sequence). The CDR3 here is CASNGQANTEAFF. CDR3 nucleotide sequence: TGTGCCAGTAACGGACAGGCGAACACTGAAGCTTTCTTT.

This CDR3 reads CASSIDNPSSGNTIYF. CDR3 DNA sequence: TGTGCCAGCAGCATCGATAATCCTAGCTCTGGAAACACCATATATTTT. This chain uses TRBV7-2 with TRBJ1-3; D not resolved. This CDR3 has 16 amino acids. Germline V gene sequence: CDR1 SGHTA, CDR2 FQGNSA. V gave up 5 bases and J gave up 0 bases, with 14 bases separating them.

The chain is built from TRBV7-6 and TRBJ2-1; TRBD1 is a possible D gene (8 bases). V was trimmed by 1 base and J by 0 bases, leaving 22 bases between them. The CDR3 sequence is 20 residues long. CDR1 and CDR2 from the germline V gene are SGHVS and FNYEAQ. CDR3 sequence (DNA): TGTGCCAGCAGCTTAGGGGCAGGGGGCCCGGGAGGACTCTCCTACAATGAGCAGTTCTTC. As protein: CASSLGAGGPGGLSYNEQFF.

The CDR3 here is CAWSVRDRGVYEQYF. In DNA, the CDR3 is TGTGCCTGGAGTGTAAGAGACAGGGGGGTTTACGAGCAGTACTTC. The chain uses TRBV30 and TRBJ2-7; TRBD1 matches at 9 bases. V was pared by 0 bases and J by 4 bases, with 7 bases of the junction left unmatched. The CDR3 is made up of 15 amino acids. Germline CDR1 GTSNPN, CDR2 SVGIG (reference sequence).

The chain recombines TRBV5-5 with TRBJ2-1, with 11 bases aligning to TRBD1. The CDR3 runs to 15 residues. The V gene end was trimmed by 4 bases and the J gene end by 8 bases; junction bases not matched to a gene: 8. Germline V lookup: CDR1 SGHKS, CDR2 YYEKEE (reference sequence). As DNA, the CDR3 is TGTGCCAGCAGCCCGATGGGACAGGGGGTTTATGAGCAGTTCTTC. Protein: CASSPMGQGVYEQFF.

The CDR3 protein is CASLGAYYGYTF. The CDR3 DNA reads TGTGCCTCCTTAGGGGCCTATTATGGCTACACCTTC. The chain couples TRBV30 to TRBJ1-2; weak D call: TRBD1 (5 bases). This CDR3 has 12 residues. CDR1 and CDR2 from the germline V gene are GTSNPN and SVGIG (reference sequence). Trimming took 7 bases from V and 5 from J, leaving 14 bases between them.

This clone came up a few times. The V call is TRBV6-5, the J call TRBJ2-1, with D perhaps matching TRBD2 (5 bases). CDR1 and CDR2 (germline): MNHEY, SVGAGI. This CDR3 has 13 residues. Trimming removed 6 bases at V and 0 bases at J, with 6 bases between. This CDR3 is CASRGSSYNEQFF. CDR3 sequence (DNA): TGTGCCAGCAGGGGGAGCTCCTACAATGAGCAGTTCTTC.

The J gene is TRBJ1-3, the V gene TRBV19, with a weak D call TRBD1 (6 bases). Looked up from germline, CDR1 is LNHDA and CDR2 is SQIVND (reference sequence). This CDR3 comprises 13 residues. V lost 3 bases and J 4 bases, leaving 7 bases between the germline ends. CDR3 in DNA: TGTGCCAGTAGTATCACAGGGGGAAACACCATATATTTT. This sequence encodes CASSITGGNTIYF.

This clone was counted once. The J gene is TRBJ2-7, the V gene TRBV4-1, with D tentatively TRBD1 (6 bases). Trimming cost V 0 bases and J 2 bases, with 8 bases left between them. The CDR3 spans 14 residues. Per the germline V gene, CDR1 is MGHRA and CDR2 is YSYEKL. The CDR3 bases are TGCGCCAGCAGCCAAGAGCCAGGGGCCTACGAGCAGTACTTC. Its protein is CASSQEPGAYEQYF.

The rearrangement uses TRBV29-1 and TRBJ1-5, with 7 bases fitting TRBD1. The CDR3 is 12 amino acids. Germline CDR1 and CDR2: SQVTM and ANQGSEA. With V trimmed by 5 bases and J by 7 bases, 5 bases remained unmatched. The CDR3 is CSVRQGGQPQHF. CDR3 in DNA: TGCAGCGTTAGACAGGGCGGGCAGCCCCAGCATTTT.